The TCR beta chain described here comes from a study of cytomegalovirus exposure and HLA in healthy donors. Whole-study findings and limits: A later analysis linked a missense variant in DCLRE1C to the trimming of TCR beta V and J genes. Per a prior analysis, the majority of TCR beta V segments were productive roughly 87% or roughly 30% of the time. The likely origin of a cluster of highly shared sequence variants was a sequencing artifact. For presence/absence analyses, sequencing depth was assumed to be roughly uniform across donors.

Primers: 60 Vbeta forward and 13 Jbeta reverse. TCRdb keeps only in-frame clones here, not all; method: immunoSEQ multiplex PCR. The sample holds 100,000 to 150,000 clones; over 65% are singletons and the top ten take about 19%. In regard to this clone: Its antigen is currently unknown.

This CDR3 is built from 15 residues. V trimming: 2 bases; J trimming: 1 base; junction bases outside the gene matches: 3. Germline values: CDR1 LNHDA, CDR2 SQIVND (reference sequence). This clonotype was obtained from a man aged 18-30 years in good health and CMV-seropositive. What was sequenced was PBMCs. The J gene is TRBJ1-1, the V gene TRBV19; 8 nucleotides align to TRBD1. DNA for the CDR3: TGTGCCAGTAGTATATACGGGACAGGGAACACTGAAGCTTTCTTT. This translates into CASSIYGTGNTEAFF.